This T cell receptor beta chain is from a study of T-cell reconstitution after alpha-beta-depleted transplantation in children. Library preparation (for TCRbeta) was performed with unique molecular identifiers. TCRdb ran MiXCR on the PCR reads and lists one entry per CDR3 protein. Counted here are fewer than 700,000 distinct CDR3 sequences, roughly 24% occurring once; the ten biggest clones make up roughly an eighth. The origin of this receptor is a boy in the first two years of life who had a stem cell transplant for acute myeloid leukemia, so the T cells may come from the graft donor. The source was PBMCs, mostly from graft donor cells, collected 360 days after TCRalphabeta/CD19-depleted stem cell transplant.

Here the CDR3 reads CASSLSASGVTDTQYF. In DNA, the CDR3 is TGTGCCAGCAGTTTGTCCGCTAGCGGGGTAACAGATACGCAGTATTTT. V gene TRBV12-3 or TRBV12-4 combines with J gene TRBJ2-3, with TRBD2 matching over 9 bases. This CDR3 comprises 16 residues. V lost 3 bases to trimming and J lost 3 bases; unmatched junction nucleotides: 7.